The 20 T cell receptor beta chains below come from one sample, sequenced in a study of OX40 agonist ivuxolimab in advanced cancers. Here immunoSEQ multiplex PCR was the method, and the copy in TCRdb shows in-frame clones only, minus some. Among tens of thousands of clones listed, 80% to 90% were seen once. Sequenced material: CD4+ or CD8+ T cells sorted from blood, taken in a trial of the OX40 agonist ivuxolimab. Receptors originate from an adult with an advanced solid tumor such as melanoma, head and neck, liver or kidney cancer.

This chain links TRBV5-1 with TRBJ1-5; D ambiguous. The germline gives CDR1 SGHRS, CDR2 YFSETQ. The CDR3 has 13 amino acids. V was clipped by 0 bases and J by 3 bases, with 4 bases between them. CDR3 region: CASSLDTNQPQHF. The CDR3 region has the DNA TGCGCCAGCAGCTTGGACACCAATCAGCCCCAGCATTTT.

This sequence joins TRBV12-5 and TRBJ2-1, with 9 bases fitting TRBD2. Trimming removed 0 bases from V and 6 bases from J; junction bases left unmatched: 9. The CDR3 totals 17 residues. Germline assignment: CDR1 LGHNT and CDR2 FRNRAP. Here the CDR3 DNA reads TGTGCTAGTGGTTTGGTACAAGATAGCGGGAGAGTCAATGAGCAGTTCTTC. Its translation: CASGLVQDSGRVNEQFF.

The chain couples TRBV5-4 to TRBJ2-7; 9 nucleotides line up with TRBD1. V was clipped by 3 bases and J by 11 bases; unmatched bases: 3. Germline CDR1 and CDR2: SGHNT and YYREEE (reference sequence). The CDR3 has 11 residues. The CDR3 reads CASSYRDREYF. The CDR3 DNA reads TGTGCCAGCAGCTACCGGGACAGGGAGTACTTC. The whole variable domain, remainder taken from reference TRBV5-4 and TRBJ2-7, is ETGVTQSPTHLIKTRGQQVTLRCSSQSGHNTVSWYQQALGQGPQFIFQYYREEENGRGNFPPRFSGLQFPNYSSELNVNALELDDSALYLCASSYRDREYFGPGTRLTVT.

The V gene is TRBV7-3, the J gene TRBJ1-1; D uncertain. Deletions cut 5 bases from V and 0 bases from J, with 16 bases between. The germline V gene encodes CDR1 SGHTA and CDR2 FQGTGA. This CDR3 is built from 16 residues. The DNA of the CDR3 is TGTGCCAGCAGCCTGGGAGGGAGTGCGATGAACACTGAAGCTTTCTTT. Translating gives CASSLGGSAMNTEAFF.

V is TRBV7-2 and J is TRBJ2-1; D gene uncertain. Germline assignment: CDR1 SGHTA and CDR2 FQGNSA. The CDR3 has 12 residues. The V and J ends lost 2 bases and 6 bases respectively, with 5 bases between them. The DNA of the CDR3 is TGTGCCAGCAGCTTATCCCTCAATGAGCAGTTCTTC. Translation gives CASSLSLNEQFF.

This clone was seen only once. The rearrangement links TRBV29-1 to TRBJ2-4, with TRBD2 matching over 10 bases. The CDR3 has 12 residues. Germline loops: CDR1 SQVTM, CDR2 ANQGSEA. The J segment lost 12 bases and the V segment lost 3 bases, leaving 5 bases of the junction unmatched. The CDR3 DNA is TGCAGCGTTGAGAGCGGGACTAGCGATCAGTACTTC. Translated: CSVESGTSDQYF.

CDR3 bases: TGTGCCAGCAGCGTAGTAGGAGCGGGAGGGAACAATGAGCAGTTCTTC. It encodes CASSVVGAGGNNEQFF. The gene calls are TRBV9 and TRBJ2-1; 10 bases match TRBD2. V lost 0 bases to trimming and J lost 5 bases; unmatched junction nucleotides: 5. CDR3 size: 16 residues. Germline CDR1 reads SGDLS; CDR2 reads YYNGEE.

The chain links TRBV9 to TRBJ2-2; unclear D gene. The CDR3 has 12 residues. V was trimmed by 1 base and J by 7 bases, leaving 5 bases between them. Germline assignment: CDR1 SGDLS and CDR2 YYNGEE. The CDR3 nucleotides are TGTGCCAGCAGCGTAAATTACGGGGAGCTGTTTTTT. This translates into CASSVNYGELFF.

The rearrangement links TRBV10-1 to TRBJ2-1; D remains unclear. The germline V gene has CDR1 WNHNN and CDR2 SYGVQD (reference sequence). The CDR3 is made up of 16 amino acids. Deletions cut 3 bases from V and 5 bases from J, with 17 bases between. The CDR3 DNA reads TGCGCCAGCAGTGACAACCCCAGTGCGGCCAACAATGAGCAGTTCTTC. Encoded protein: CASSDNPSAANNEQFF.

The sample holds a few counts of this clone. The junction departs from germline at one end; a sequencing error may be responsible. The CDR3 DNA is TGTGCCAGCGGGGCCAGGGGCTACAGTGAGCAGTTCTTC. Protein product: CASGARGYSEQFF. The chain recombines TRBV11-1 with TRBJ2-1; tentative D call: TRBD1 (6 bases). The germline V gene has CDR1 SGHAT and CDR2 FQDESV (reference sequence). The CDR3 consists of 13 residues.

In this sample, this clone turned up a few times. V usage is TRBV4-2 and J usage is TRBJ2-3; 7 bases are a match to TRBD1. The J segment lost 1 base and the V segment lost 4 bases, leaving 2 bases of the junction unmatched. CDR3 length: 14 residues. Germline CDR1 LGHNA, CDR2 YNFKEQ. As DNA, the CDR3 is TGTGCCAGCAGCCGAGACAGGGGCACAGATACGCAGTATTTT. It codes for CASSRDRGTDTQYF.

The genes are TRBV18 and TRBJ2-5, with 14 bases matching TRBD2. The germline V gene encodes CDR1 KGHSH and CDR2 LQKENI. J lost 4 bases, V lost 6 bases, and 10 bases had no gene match. The CDR3 has 17 residues. This CDR3 is CASSRRGTSGRGETQYF. In nucleotides, the CDR3 is TGTGCCAGCTCGCGCAGAGGGACTAGCGGGAGAGGAGAGACCCAGTACTTC.

This chain connects TRBV28 to TRBJ2-5, with D unclear. This CDR3 has 15 amino acids. Trimming stripped 7 bases from V and 4 bases from J, with 19 bases between. The germline gives CDR1 MDHEN, CDR2 SYDVKM. CDR3 DNA: TGTGCCAGCACCCCGACCTGGATCTTGGGAGAGACCCAGTACTTC. Its protein is CASTPTWILGETQYF.

In regard to this clone: This CDR3 is also generated by other DNA sequences in the sample. The J gene is TRBJ2-3, the V gene TRBV7-9; D remains unclear. The CDR3 has 14 residues. Trimming left V 1 base short and J 1 base short, with 6 bases between. From germline, CDR1 is SEHNR and CDR2 FQNEAQ (reference sequence). The CDR3 protein is CASSLGSGTDTQYF. The CDR3 DNA is TGTGCCAGCAGCTTAGGCAGTGGCACAGATACGCAGTATTTT.

The chain combines TRBV6-6 with TRBJ2-1; no clear D. The CDR3 contains 15 residues. V was cut by 7 bases and J by 10 bases, with 23 bases left in between. Germline-derived CDR1 and CDR2 are MNHNY and SVGAGI (reference sequence). CDR3: CASNSQNGLMGEQFF. CDR3 bases: TGTGCCAGCAACTCACAAAATGGGCTAATGGGGGAGCAGTTCTTC.

The V call is TRBV28, the J call TRBJ2-7, with 10 bases fitting TRBD1. The CDR3 length is 15 residues. Germline lookup yields CDR1 MDHEN and CDR2 SYDVKM. With 5 bases clipped from V and 6 bases from J, the junction kept 10 bases outside the gene matches. The CDR3 reads CASSPPGTGDREQYF. CDR3 in DNA: TGTGCCAGCAGTCCCCCCGGGACAGGGGATCGCGAGCAGTACTTC.

The rearrangement uses TRBV5-4 and TRBJ2-5, with D perhaps matching TRBD1 or TRBD2 (5 bases each). Per the germline V gene, CDR1 is SGHNT and CDR2 is YYREEE (reference sequence). This CDR3 is built from 13 residues. Trimming removed 1 base at V and 5 bases at J, with 9 bases between. The CDR3 region has the DNA TGTGCCAGCAGCTTGTATGGGACCGAGACCCAGTACTTC. Protein sequence: CASSLYGTETQYF. Full variable domain (remainder filled in from reference TRBV5-4 and TRBJ2-5): ETGVTQSPTHLIKTRGQQVTLRCSSQSGHNTVSWYQQALGQGPQFIFQYYREEENGRGNFPPRFSGLQFPNYSSELNVNALELDDSALYLCASSLYGTETQYFGPGTRLLVL.

This chain joins TRBV7-9 and TRBJ1-2; D is ambiguous. The CDR3 length is 16 residues. CDR1 SEHNR and CDR2 FQNEAQ come from the germline V gene (reference sequence). Trimming took 1 base from V and 0 from J, leaving 12 bases between them. CDR3 coding DNA: TGTGCCAGCAGCTTAGTTCTAGGTTCCCCTAACTATGGCTACACCTTC. Protein product: CASSLVLGSPNYGYTF.

This clone was detected once. The genes are TRBV28 and TRBJ1-3, with D possibly matching TRBD1 (5 bases). This CDR3 spans 14 amino acids. Germline V gives CDR1 MDHEN, CDR2 SYDVKM. Trimming left V 2 bases short and J 1 base short, with 6 bases between. This chain's CDR3 is CASSLGGSGNTIYF. DNA for the CDR3: TGTGCCAGCAGTTTAGGGGGTTCTGGAAACACCATATATTTT.

A single count supports this clone. The V gene is TRBV28, the J gene TRBJ2-1; a weak D match, TRBD1 (5 bases). Germline-derived CDR1 and CDR2 are MDHEN and SYDVKM. V was trimmed by 5 bases and J by 5 bases, leaving 10 bases between them. This CDR3 has 13 amino acids. CDR3 loop: CASSVKQDNEQFF. The CDR3 bases are TGTGCCAGCAGTGTAAAACAGGACAATGAGCAGTTCTTC.